The clone carrying this TCR beta chain was recorded a few times. TCRdb reprocessed the 5' RACE reads via MiXCR and lists one record per CDR3 protein. The table records some 290,000 distinct CDR3 sequences, 16% of them present only once. The data are from a study of T-cell memory formation after mild COVID-19. About the study: Largely donor-specific TCR clusters were found.

Trimming removed 1 base from V and 1 base from J, with 11 bases in between. CDR1 and CDR2 from the germline V gene are SEHNR and FQNEAQ (reference sequence). This CDR3 contains 16 residues. Sequencing was carried out using PBMCs or a T cell subset sorted from them (not recorded which). This chain uses TRBV7-9 with TRBJ2-1; weak D call: TRBD1 (6 bases). The sequence was collected from a man aged 18 to 30 who had mild COVID-19 (a few samples of this study predate the infection). Cell type and time point are not known. The CDR3 reads CASSLVDSPSYNEQFF. The CDR3 region has the DNA TGTGCCAGCAGCTTAGTGGACAGCCCTTCCTACAATGAGCAGTTCTTC. Supplemented by reference TRBV7-9 and TRBJ2-1, the full variable domain reads DTGVSQNPRHKITKRGQNVTFRCDPISEHNRLYWYRQTLGQGPEFLTYFQNEAQLEKSRLLSDRFSAERPKGSFSTLEIQRTEQGDSAMYLCASSLVDSPSYNEQFFGPGTRLTVL.